This T cell receptor beta chain was recovered during a study of T cells in localized non-small cell lung cancer. The repertoire was sequenced with immunoSEQ multiplex PCR; TCRdb's copy has only in-frame clones and lacks some. The data show 12,000 or so clones, about 88% seen once. V was shortened by 5 bases and J by 3 bases, with 12 bases between the two germline ends. Per germline, CDR1 SGHTA and CDR2 FQGNSA. The CDR3 loop spans 14 amino acids. The genes are TRBV7-2 and TRBJ2-3, with D perhaps matching TRBD1 (6 bases). The TCR sequence derives from a male donor at least 60 years old with stage III lung adenocarcinoma. The sample here was peripheral blood, taken before any cancer treatment. In DNA, the CDR3 is TGTGCCAGCAGCCTACAGGGTCGAACAGATACGCAGTATTTT. This translates into CASSLQGRTDTQYF.